This T cell receptor (beta chain) was recovered during a study of CD8 T cells in Susac syndrome. RNA, at about 0.45 to 1 ug, was reverse transcribed with random hexamers. Across 54 Vbeta and 13 Jbeta, immunoSEQ multiplex PCR amplified TCR beta CDR3. One entry per CDR3 protein results from TCRdb running MiXCR on the immunoSEQ multiplex PCR reads. This sample has hundreds of thousands of distinct CDR3 sequences, with 70% to 90% found just once. The germline CDR1 and CDR2 sequences are MNHNY and SVGAGI (reference sequence). This CDR3 contains 15 residues. Trimming took off 2 bases at V and 6 bases at J, with 13 bases between the two ends. Sequencing of TCR beta was performed on blood CD8+ T cells and on blood CD4+ T cells. Multiple sclerosis controls were treatment-naive patients with stable or active relapsing-remitting disease. Isolation of CD8+ and CD4+ T cells was performed negatively, whereas enrichment of TEMRA cells was done by FACS.

The chain employs TRBV6-6 and TRBJ1-4; perhaps TRBD1 as D (6 bases). Material for sequencing was CD8+ T cells from PBMCs. This TCR was sampled from a human donor with multiple sclerosis. This CDR3 is CASSYPGDNHEKLFF. CDR3 DNA: TGTGCCAGCAGTTACCCGGGGGACAACCATGAAAAACTGTTTTTT.